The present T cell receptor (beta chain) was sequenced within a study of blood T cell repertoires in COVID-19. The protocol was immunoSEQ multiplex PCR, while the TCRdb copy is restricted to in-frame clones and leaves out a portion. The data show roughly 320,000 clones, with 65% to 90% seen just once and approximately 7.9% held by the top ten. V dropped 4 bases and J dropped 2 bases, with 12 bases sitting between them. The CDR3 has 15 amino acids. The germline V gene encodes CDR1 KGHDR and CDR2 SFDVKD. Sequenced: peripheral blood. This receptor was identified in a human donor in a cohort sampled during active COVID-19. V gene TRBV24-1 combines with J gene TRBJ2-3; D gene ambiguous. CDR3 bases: TGTGCCACCAGTGACTCCACAAACCTCACAGATACGCAGTATTTT. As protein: CATSDSTNLTDTQYF.